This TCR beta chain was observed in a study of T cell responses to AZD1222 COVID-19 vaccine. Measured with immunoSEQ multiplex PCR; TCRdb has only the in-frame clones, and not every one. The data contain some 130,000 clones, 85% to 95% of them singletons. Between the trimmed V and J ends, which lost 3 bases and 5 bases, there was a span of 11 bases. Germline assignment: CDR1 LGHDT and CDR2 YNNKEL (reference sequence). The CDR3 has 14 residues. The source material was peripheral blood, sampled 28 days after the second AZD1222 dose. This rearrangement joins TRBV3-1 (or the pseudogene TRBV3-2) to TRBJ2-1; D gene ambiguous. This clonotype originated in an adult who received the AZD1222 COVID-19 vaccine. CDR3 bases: TGTGCCAGCAGCCACCTGAACCATAACAATGAGCAGTTCTTC. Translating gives CASSHLNHNNEQFF.